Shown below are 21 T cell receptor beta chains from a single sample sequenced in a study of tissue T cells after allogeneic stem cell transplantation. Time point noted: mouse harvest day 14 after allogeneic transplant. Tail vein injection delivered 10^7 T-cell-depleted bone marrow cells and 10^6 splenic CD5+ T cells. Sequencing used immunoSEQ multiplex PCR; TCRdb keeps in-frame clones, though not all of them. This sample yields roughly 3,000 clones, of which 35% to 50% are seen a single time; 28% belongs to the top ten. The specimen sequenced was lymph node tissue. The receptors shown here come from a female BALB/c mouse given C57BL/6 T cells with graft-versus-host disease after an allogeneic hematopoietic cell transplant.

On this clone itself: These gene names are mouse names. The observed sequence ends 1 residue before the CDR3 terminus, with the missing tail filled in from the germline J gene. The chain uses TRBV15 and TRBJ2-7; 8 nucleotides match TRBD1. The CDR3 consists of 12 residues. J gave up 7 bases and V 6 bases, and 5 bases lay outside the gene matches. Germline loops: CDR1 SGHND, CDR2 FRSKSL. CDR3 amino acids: CASSPGGGEQYF. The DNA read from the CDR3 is TGTGCCAGCAGCCCAGGGGGCGGAGAACAGTAC.

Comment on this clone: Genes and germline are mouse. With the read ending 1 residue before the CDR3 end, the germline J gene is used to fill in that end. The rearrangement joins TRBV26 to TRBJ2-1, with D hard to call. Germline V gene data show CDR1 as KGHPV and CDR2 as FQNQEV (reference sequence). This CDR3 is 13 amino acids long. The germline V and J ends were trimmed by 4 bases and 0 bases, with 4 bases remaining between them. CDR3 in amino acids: CASSRFNYAEQFF. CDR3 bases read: TGTGCCAGCAGTCGGTTTAACTATGCTGAGCAGTTC.

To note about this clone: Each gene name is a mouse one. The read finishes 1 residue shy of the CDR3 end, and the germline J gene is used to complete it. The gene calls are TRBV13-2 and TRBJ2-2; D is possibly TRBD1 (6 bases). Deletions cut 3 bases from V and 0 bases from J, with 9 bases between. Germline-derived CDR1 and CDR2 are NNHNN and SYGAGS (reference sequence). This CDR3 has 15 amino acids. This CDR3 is CASGAGTSNTGQLYF. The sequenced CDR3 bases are TGTGCCAGCGGTGCCGGGACATCAAACACCGGGCAGCTCTAC.

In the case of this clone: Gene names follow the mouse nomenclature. CDR3 DNA (partial): TGTGCCAGCAGTCCCCAGGTTTCCTATAATTCGCCCCTCTAC. Its protein product is CASSPQVSYNSPLY. The CDR3 as a whole reads CASSPQVSYNSPLYF. The J gene is TRBJ1-6, the V gene TRBV26; unclear D gene. The read terminates 1 residue ahead of where the CDR3 ends, so the germline J gene completes it. TRBJ1-6 is placed among ORFs of uncertain function. Deletions cut 4 bases from V and 0 bases from J, with 7 bases between. Per the germline V gene, CDR1 is KGHPV and CDR2 is FQNQEV (reference sequence). This CDR3 spans 15 amino acids.

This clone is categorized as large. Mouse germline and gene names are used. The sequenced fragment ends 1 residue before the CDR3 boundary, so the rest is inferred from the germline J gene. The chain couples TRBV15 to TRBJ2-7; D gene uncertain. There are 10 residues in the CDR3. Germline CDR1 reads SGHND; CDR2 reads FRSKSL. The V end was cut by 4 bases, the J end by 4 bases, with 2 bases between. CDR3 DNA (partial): TGTGCCAGCAGTTCTTATGAACAGTAC. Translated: CASSSYEQY. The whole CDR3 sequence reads CASSSYEQYF.

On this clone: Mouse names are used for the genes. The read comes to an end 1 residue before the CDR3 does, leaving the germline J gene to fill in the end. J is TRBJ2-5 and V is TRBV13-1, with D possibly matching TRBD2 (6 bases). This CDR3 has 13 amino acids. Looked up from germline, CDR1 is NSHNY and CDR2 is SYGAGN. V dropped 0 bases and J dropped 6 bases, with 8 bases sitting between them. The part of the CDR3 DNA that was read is TGTGCCAGCAGTGATGCTTGGGGGGACACCCAGTAC. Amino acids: CASSDAWGDTQY. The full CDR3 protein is CASSDAWGDTQYF.

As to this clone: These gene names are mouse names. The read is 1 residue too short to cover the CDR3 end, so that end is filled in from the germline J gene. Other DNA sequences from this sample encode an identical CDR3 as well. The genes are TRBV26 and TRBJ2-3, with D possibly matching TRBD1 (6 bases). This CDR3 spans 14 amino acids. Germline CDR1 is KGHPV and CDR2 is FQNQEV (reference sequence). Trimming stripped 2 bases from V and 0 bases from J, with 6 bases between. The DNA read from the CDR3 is TGTGCCAGCAGTCTGGGACAGAGTGCAGAAACGCTGTAT. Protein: CASSLGQSAETLY. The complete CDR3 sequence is CASSLGQSAETLYF.

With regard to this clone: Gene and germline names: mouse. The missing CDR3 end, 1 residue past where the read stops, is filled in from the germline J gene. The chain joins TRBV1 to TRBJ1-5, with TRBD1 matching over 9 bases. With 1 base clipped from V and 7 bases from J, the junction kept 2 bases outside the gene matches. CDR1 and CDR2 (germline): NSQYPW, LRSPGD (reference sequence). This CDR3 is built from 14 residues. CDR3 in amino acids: CTCSAAGTGQAPLF. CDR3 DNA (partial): TGCACCTGCAGTGCAGCCGGGACAGGGCAGGCTCCGCTT.

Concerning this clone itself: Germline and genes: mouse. The CDR3 DNA, read in part, is TGTGCCAGCAGCGGCAGGAGGGGACACAACCAGGCTCCGCTT. Translated: CASSGRRGHNQAPL. The full CDR3 protein reads CASSGRRGHNQAPLF. The V call is TRBV3, the J call TRBJ1-5; a possible D gene is TRBD1 (5 bases). Read data end 1 residue before the CDR3 end; the end is taken from the germline J gene. V was clipped by 5 bases and J by 2 bases, with 13 bases between them. Germline V lookup: CDR1 SNHLY, CDR2 FYNGKV (reference sequence). The CDR3 runs 15 residues.

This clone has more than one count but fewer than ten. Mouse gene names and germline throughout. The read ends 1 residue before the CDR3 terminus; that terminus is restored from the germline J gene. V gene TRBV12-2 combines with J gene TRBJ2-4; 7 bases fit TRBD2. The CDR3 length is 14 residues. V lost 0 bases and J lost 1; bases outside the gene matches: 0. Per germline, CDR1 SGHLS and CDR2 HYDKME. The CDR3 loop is CASSLWGGQNTLYF. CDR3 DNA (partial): TGTGCCAGCTCTCTCTGGGGGGGTCAAAACACCTTGTAC.

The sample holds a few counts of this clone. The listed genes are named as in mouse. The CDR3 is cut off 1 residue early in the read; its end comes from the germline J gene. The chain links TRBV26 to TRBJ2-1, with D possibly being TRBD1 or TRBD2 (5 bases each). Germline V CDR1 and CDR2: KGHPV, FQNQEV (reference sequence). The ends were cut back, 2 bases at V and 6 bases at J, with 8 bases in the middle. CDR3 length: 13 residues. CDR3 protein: CASSLGGRAEQFF. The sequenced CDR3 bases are TGTGCCAGCAGTCTGGGGGGTCGTGCTGAGCAGTTC.

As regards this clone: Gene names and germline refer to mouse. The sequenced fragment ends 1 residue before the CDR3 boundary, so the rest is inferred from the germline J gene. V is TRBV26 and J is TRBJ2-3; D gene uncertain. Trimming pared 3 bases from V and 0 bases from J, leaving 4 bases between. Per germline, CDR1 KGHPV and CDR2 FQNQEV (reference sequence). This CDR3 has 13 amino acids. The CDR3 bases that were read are TGTGCCAGCAGTCTACCTAGTGCAGAAACGCTGTAT. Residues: CASSLPSAETLY. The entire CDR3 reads CASSLPSAETLYF.

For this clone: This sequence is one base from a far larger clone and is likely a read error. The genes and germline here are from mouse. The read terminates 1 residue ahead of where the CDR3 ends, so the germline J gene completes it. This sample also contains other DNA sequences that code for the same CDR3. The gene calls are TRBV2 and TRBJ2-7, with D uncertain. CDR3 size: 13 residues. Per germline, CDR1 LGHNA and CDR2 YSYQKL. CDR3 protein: CPSSQDRDYEQYF. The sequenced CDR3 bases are TGTCCCAGCAGCCAAGATCGGGACTATGAACAGTAC.

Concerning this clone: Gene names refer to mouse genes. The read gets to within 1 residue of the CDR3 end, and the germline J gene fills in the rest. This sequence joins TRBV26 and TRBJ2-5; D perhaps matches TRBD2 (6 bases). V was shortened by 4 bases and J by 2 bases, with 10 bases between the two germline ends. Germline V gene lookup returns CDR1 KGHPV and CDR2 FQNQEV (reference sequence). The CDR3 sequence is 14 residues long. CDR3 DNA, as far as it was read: TGTGCCAGCAGTCCAAACTGGGTCCAAGACACCCAGTAC. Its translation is CASSPNWVQDTQY. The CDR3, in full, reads CASSPNWVQDTQYF.

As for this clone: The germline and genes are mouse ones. The CDR3 DNA, read in part, is TGTGCCAGCAGTTTAAGAGGGAACGCCGGGCAGCTCTAC. This codes for CASSLRGNAGQLY. The complete CDR3 sequence is CASSLRGNAGQLYF. This chain uses TRBV15 with TRBJ2-2; D remains ambiguous. The missing CDR3 end, 1 residue past where the read stops, is filled in from the germline J gene. The germline gives CDR1 SGHND, CDR2 FRSKSL. The CDR3 has 14 residues. V lost 2 bases to trimming and J lost 6 bases, with 10 bases between them.

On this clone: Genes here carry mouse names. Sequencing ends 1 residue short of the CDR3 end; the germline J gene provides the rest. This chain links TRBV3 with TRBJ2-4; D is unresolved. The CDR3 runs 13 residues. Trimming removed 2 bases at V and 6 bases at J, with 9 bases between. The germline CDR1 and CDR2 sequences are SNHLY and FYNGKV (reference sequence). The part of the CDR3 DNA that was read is TGTGCCAGCAGCTTATGGCAGAGCAACACCTTGTAC. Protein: CASSLWQSNTLY. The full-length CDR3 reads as CASSLWQSNTLYF.

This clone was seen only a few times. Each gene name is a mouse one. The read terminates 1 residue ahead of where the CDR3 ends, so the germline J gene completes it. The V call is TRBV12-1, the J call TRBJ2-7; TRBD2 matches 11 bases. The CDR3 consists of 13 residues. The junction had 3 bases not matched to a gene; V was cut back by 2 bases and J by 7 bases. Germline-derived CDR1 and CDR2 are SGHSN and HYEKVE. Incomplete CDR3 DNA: TGTGCCAGCTCTCCGGGGACTGGGGGAGAACAGTAC. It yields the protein CASSPGTGGEQY. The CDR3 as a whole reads CASSPGTGGEQYF.

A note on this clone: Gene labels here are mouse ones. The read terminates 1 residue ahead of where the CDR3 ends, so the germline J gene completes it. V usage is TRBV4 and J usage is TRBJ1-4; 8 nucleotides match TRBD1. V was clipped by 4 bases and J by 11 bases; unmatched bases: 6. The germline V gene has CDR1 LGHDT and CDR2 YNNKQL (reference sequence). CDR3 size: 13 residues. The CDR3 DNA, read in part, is TGTGCCAGCAGCTCCAGGGGGCAAGAGAGATTATTT. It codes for CASSSRGQERLF. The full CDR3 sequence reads CASSSRGQERLFF.

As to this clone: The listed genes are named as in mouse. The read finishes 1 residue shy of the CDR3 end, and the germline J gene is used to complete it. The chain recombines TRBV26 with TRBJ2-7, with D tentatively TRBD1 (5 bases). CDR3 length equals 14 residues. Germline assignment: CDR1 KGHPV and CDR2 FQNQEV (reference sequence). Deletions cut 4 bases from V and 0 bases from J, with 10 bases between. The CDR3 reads CASSPGQSSYEQYF. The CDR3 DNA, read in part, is TGTGCCAGCAGTCCAGGACAAAGCTCCTATGAACAGTAC.

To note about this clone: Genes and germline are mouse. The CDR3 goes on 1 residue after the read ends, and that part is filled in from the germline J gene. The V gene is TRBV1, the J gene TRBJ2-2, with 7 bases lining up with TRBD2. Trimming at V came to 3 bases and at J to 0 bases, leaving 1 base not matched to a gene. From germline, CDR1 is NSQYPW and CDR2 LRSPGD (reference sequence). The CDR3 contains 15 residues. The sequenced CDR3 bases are TGCACCTGCAGTGCGGGGGGGTCAAACACCGGGCAGCTCTAC. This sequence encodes CTCSAGGSNTGQLY. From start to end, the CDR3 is CTCSAGGSNTGQLYF.

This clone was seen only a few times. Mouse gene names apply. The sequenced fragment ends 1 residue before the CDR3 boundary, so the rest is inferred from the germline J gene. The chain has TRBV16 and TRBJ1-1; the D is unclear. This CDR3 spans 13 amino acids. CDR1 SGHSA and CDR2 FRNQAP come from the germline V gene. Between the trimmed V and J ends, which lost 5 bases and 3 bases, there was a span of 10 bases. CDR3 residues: CASSPRRDTEVFF. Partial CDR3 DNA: TGTGCAAGCAGCCCCCGGCGGGACACAGAAGTCTTC.